Each of the 6 T cell receptor beta chains below was sequenced from the same sample in a study of spatial heterogeneity in lung cancer. Via MiXCR, TCRdb re-called the 5' RACE reads, giving one row per CDR3 protein. This sample has approximately 44,000 distinct CDR3 sequences, with roughly an eighth found just once. Described time point: sample taken at primary tumor resection. Sample: PBMCs, taken at surgery. These receptors were taken from a male donor with early-stage non-small cell lung cancer.

The V gene is TRBV20-1, the J gene TRBJ2-1; D is ambiguous. Germline V lookup: CDR1 DFQATT, CDR2 SNEGSKA (reference sequence). The CDR3 extends over 12 amino acids. V lost 5 bases, J lost 4 bases, and 9 bases lay in between. CDR3 sequence (DNA): TGCAGTGCTCGCCCCCTGTACAATGAGCAGTTCTTC. The encoded protein is CSARPLYNEQFF.

This chain links TRBV5-1 with TRBJ1-5, with 8 positions matching TRBD1. Trimming cost V 0 bases and J 4 bases; bases outside gene matches: 9. CDR1 and CDR2 from the germline V gene are SGHRS and YFSETQ. The length of the CDR3 is 17 residues. CDR3 coding DNA: TGCGCCAGCAGCTTGGATTCAGGGGGCGCCGGGAATCAGCCCCAGCATTTT. The encoded protein is CASSLDSGGAGNQPQHF. The entire variable domain, with the rest obtained from reference TRBV5-1 and TRBJ1-5, is as follows: KAGVTQTPRYLIKTRGQQVTLSCSPISGHRSVSWYQQTPGQGLQFLFEYFSETQRNKGNFPGRFSGRQFSNSRSEMNVSTLELGDSALYLCASSLDSGGAGNQPQHFGDGTRLSIL.

This clonotype was counted ten times or more. The chain carries TRBV7-3 and TRBJ1-5; the D gene is possibly TRBD1 (6 bases). The CDR3 extends over 13 amino acids. V was shortened by 5 bases and J by 2 bases, with 7 bases between the two germline ends. Per the germline V gene, CDR1 is SGHTA and CDR2 is FQGTGA. CDR3 protein: CASSRQGNQPQHF. For the CDR3, the DNA is TGTGCCAGCAGCAGACAGGGCAATCAGCCCCAGCATTTT.

In this sample, this clonotype turned up many times. This sequence joins TRBV7-2 and TRBJ1-1; D is undetermined. The CDR3 runs 14 residues. Trimming left V 1 base short and J 6 bases short, with 12 bases between. CDR1 SGHTA and CDR2 FQGNSA come from the germline V gene. The CDR3 loop reads CASSLGVVRAEAFF. The CDR3 DNA sequence: TGTGCCAGCAGCTTAGGGGTTGTAAGGGCTGAAGCTTTCTTT.

The chain has TRBV29-1 and TRBJ2-1, with TRBD1 matching over 11 bases. CDR3 length: 12 amino acids. Germline loops: CDR1 SQVTM, CDR2 ANQGSEA. The ends lost 7 bases at V and 8 bases at J; junction bases unmatched: 4. The DNA of the CDR3 is TGCAGCGGGGGACAGGGGGACGATGAGCAGTTCTTC. Amino acids: CSGGQGDDEQFF.

V and J are TRBV5-1 and TRBJ2-6; 9 nucleotides align to TRBD1. Germline V lookup: CDR1 SGHRS, CDR2 YFSETQ. This CDR3 region has 17 residues. V lost 4 bases to trimming and J lost 0 bases; unmatched junction nucleotides: 5. Written as DNA, the CDR3 is TGCGCCAGCAGCCGCGGGACAGGGCCCTCTGGGGCCAACGTCCTGACTTTC. It codes for CASSRGTGPSGANVLTF.